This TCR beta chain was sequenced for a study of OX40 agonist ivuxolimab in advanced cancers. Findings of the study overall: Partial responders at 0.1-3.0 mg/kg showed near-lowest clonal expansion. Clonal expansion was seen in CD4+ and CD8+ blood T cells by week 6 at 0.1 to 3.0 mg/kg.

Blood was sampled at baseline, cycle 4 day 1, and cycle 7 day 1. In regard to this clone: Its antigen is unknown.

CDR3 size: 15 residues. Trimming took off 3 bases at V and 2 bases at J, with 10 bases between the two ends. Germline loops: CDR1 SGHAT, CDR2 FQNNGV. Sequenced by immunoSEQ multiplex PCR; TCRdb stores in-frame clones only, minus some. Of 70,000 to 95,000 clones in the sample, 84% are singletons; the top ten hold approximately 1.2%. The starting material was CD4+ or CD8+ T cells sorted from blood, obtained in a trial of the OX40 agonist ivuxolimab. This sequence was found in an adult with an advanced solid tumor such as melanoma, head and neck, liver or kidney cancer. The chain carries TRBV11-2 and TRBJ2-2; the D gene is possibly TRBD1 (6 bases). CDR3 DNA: TGTGCCAGCAGCTTGATGGACAGCAACACCGGGGAGCTGTTTTTT. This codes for CASSLMDSNTGELFF.